This TCR beta chain was identified in a study of post-analysis software for immune sequencing data (dated by TCRdb to between 2014 and 2016). With respect to the entire study: Relapsing-remitting, secondary progressive and progressive-relapsing multiple sclerosis were recorded as disease courses, and subtype annotation was lacking for some patients. The multiple sclerosis patient repertoires were compared with about a dozen previously published healthy control repertoires from donors aged roughly 6 to 27 years. A subset of samples was prepared in parallel using single-end sample barcoding, then pooled and co-amplified after Illumina adapter ligation. Study-level results and caveats: Significantly lower normalized Chao1 diversity was found in multiple sclerosis patients than in controls, suggesting substantial peripheral T-cell clonal expansion. Patients showed significantly higher frequencies than controls for a handful of TRBV segments, among them TRBV5-6, TRBV5-1 and TRBV20-1. Direct clustering with F measure revealed strong co-clustering of samples prepared in the same batch, which led to a batch-effect correction. The multiple sclerosis patient group was slightly younger than the control group.

Libraries were built with PCR. Sequencing relied on an Illumina HiSeq 2500. To reduce PCR and sequencing biases, unique molecular identifiers were incorporated into the TCR beta cDNA libraries. Approximately 500,000 cDNA molecules were obtained for every 1 to 10 million input T cells, so each molecule roughly corresponded to one T cell. Patient libraries were prepared and sequenced with the same protocol used for the earlier healthy control dataset. Within a given batch, samples were prepared together, multiplexed and sequenced on the same HiSeq lane. The paper's processing steps were these. Raw barcoded reads were processed with MIGEC, and single-read molecular identifier groups were discarded before consensus assembly and CDR3 extraction. Clonotype tables were post-analysed with VDJtools, normalizing diversity by down-sampling all datasets to the smallest sample size. Repertoire overlap clustering matched CDR3 amino acid but not nucleotide sequences to correct batch-related cross-sample contamination. TCRdb redid the processing of the public reads, applying fastp at Q25 and MiXCR, and retained in-frame beta chains. Rows are combined by CDR3 protein, so each entry shows the most common genes and DNA. The V and J calls and clone size are TCRdb's, not the authors'. The sample data list about 540,000 distinct CDR3 sequences, and around a third of these were observed just once. Approximately 6% of the sample lies in the top ten.

CDR1 ENHRY and CDR2 SYGVKD were looked up in the germline V gene. Including cysteine and phenylalanine, the CDR3 has 14 amino acids. Of the read, only the CDR3 DNA is kept; its 42 bases are in frame from base 1. After removal of 7 bases from V and 8 bases from J, the junction retains 9 bases not matched to a gene. Notes on this clonotype: Its antigen has not been determined. Per-base quality was not reported, and no clone a single base away is much larger than it.

To demonstrate the VDJtools post-analysis software, TCR beta repertoires were profiled from the peripheral blood of some 12 young patients with multiple sclerosis. The multiple sclerosis patients were children and adolescents ranging in age from about 6 to 17 years. The chain is made from TRBV10-3 and TRBJ2-1, with TRBD2 matching 9 junction bases. The sequence came from a girl younger than 18 with multiple sclerosis. Specimen: blood. The bases read TGTGCCATCACACCGGGACTAGCTCAGGATGAGCAGTTCTTC. The encoded protein is CAITPGLAQDEQFF.